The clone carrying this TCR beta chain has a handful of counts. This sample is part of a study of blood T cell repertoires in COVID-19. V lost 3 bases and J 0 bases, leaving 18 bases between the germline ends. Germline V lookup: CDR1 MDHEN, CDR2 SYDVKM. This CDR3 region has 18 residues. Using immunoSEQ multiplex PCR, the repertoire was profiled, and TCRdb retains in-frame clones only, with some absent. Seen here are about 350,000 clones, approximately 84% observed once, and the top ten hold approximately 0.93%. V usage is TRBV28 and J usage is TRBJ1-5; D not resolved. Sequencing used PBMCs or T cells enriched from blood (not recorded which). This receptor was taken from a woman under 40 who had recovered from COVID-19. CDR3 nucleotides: TGTGCCAGCAGTTTTACCCCATCAGGAGGTAGTAGCAATCAGCCCCAGCATTTT. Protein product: CASSFTPSGGSSNQPQHF.